This is a list of T cell receptor beta chains from one sample in a study of identical twins. TCRdb redid the calling of the 5' RACE reads with MiXCR, one entry per CDR3 protein. Counted here are roughly 1.6 million distinct CDR3 sequences, around 29% occurring once; the ten biggest clones make up approximately 0.25%. Sequenced material: cord blood. These receptors were obtained from a newborn girl in good health. CDR3s include the opening cysteine and the closing phenylalanine or tryptophan. The D gene is left open where the match is weak. Size is omitted from some rows. Given values are once, few, many or a class for expanded clones.

V: TRBV20-1; size: few; D: -; J: TRBJ1-2; DNA: TGCAGTGCTAGTGCAGGGACCTATGGCTACACCTTC; CDR3: CSASAGTYGYTF
V: TRBV7-9; size: -; D: -; J: TRBJ1-2; DNA: TGTGCCAGCTCGGTATGGATAGGGGCCAACTATGGCTACACCTTC; CDR3: CASSVWIGANYGYTF
V: TRBV7-8; size: -; D: -; J: TRBJ1-1; DNA: TGTGCCAGCAGCCGCTTACAGGCGGGGGGAACTGAAGCTTTCTTT; CDR3: CASSRLQAGGTEAFF
V: TRBV4-1; size: -; D: -; J: TRBJ2-2; DNA: TGCGCCAGCAGCCAAGTGCGGTCGGCTACTGGCAGGGAGCTGTTTTTT; CDR3: CASSQVRSATGRELFF
V: TRBV12-3/TRBV12-4; size: many; D: TRBD2; J: TRBJ2-4; DNA: TGTGCCAGCAGTTTACTAGCGGGGTCGGTTTGGGGGAACATTCAGTACTTC; CDR3: CASSLLAGSVWGNIQYF
V: TRBV30; size: -; D: -; J: TRBJ2-3; DNA: TGTGCCTGGAGTGTGAAGGGGGCAGATACGCAGTATTTT; CDR3: CAWSVKGADTQYF
V: TRBV6-2/TRBV6-3; size: -; D: -; J: TRBJ2-4; DNA: TGTGCCAGCAGTTATAGTTCCTCGTTAGCCAAAAAGATTCAGTACTTC; CDR3: CASSYSSSLAKKIQYF
V: TRBV29-1; size: many; D: -; J: TRBJ1-1; DNA: TGCAGCGTTGCGGGGGCCAGCACTGAAGCTTTCTTT; CDR3: CSVAGASTEAFF
V: TRBV3-1; size: -; D: -; J: TRBJ2-2; DNA: TGTGCCAGCAGCCAAGATCGGACAGAGGACACCGGGGAGCTGTTTTTT; CDR3: CASSQDRTEDTGELFF
V: TRBV20-1; size: -; D: -; J: TRBJ2-1; DNA: TGCAGTGCTAGTCGAGGGGGGGCTTGGTCCAATGAGCAGTTCTTC; CDR3: CSASRGGAWSNEQFF
V: TRBV7-9; size: -; D: TRBD2; J: TRBJ2-7; DNA: TGTGCCAGCAGCCCCCAGGGACTAGCGGGAGAAGACTTC; CDR3: CASSPQGLAGEDF
V: TRBV24-1; size: -; D: TRBD1; J: TRBJ1-3; DNA: TGTGCCACCAGTGATGCCGGGACAGGCCGCCAGACCATATATTTT; CDR3: CATSDAGTGRQTIYF
V: TRBV7-2; size: -; D: -; J: TRBJ2-7; DNA: TGTGCCAGCAGCTTAGCTGTTGTCGAGCAGTACTTC; CDR3: CASSLAVVEQYF
V: TRBV20-1; size: -; D: -; J: TRBJ2-3; DNA: TGCAGTGCTAGTGGTTGGCGGTCTAGCACAGATACGCAGTATTTT; CDR3: CSASGWRSSTDTQYF
V: TRBV7-9; size: -; D: -; J: TRBJ1-2; DNA: TGTGCCAGCAGCTTAGAGTGGTACAGGGAGGCTGATGGCTACACCTTC; CDR3: CASSLEWYREADGYTF
V: TRBV6-5; size: few; D: TRBD2; J: TRBJ2-3; DNA: TGTGCCAGCAGAGTAGCGGGAGTAGGCGCAGATACGCAGTATTTT; CDR3: CASRVAGVGADTQYF
V: TRBV7-2; size: -; D: TRBD2; J: TRBJ2-7; DNA: TGTGCCAGCAGCCCGGAGACTAGCTACAATGAGCAGTACTTC; CDR3: CASSPETSYNEQYF
V: TRBV20-1; size: -; D: TRBD1; J: TRBJ1-5; DNA: TGCAGTGCAGATAGGACAGGGTACCAGCCCCAGCATTTT; CDR3: CSADRTGYQPQHF
V: TRBV20-1; size: -; D: TRBD1; J: TRBJ1-6; DNA: TGCAGTGTCCCGACAGGGGATAATTCACCCCTCCACTTT; CDR3: CSVPTGDNSPLHF
V: TRBV12-3/TRBV12-4; size: -; D: TRBD1; J: TRBJ2-7; DNA: TGTGCCAGCAGTTTATCCGGACAGGTAGGCCACGAGCAGTACTTC; CDR3: CASSLSGQVGHEQYF
V: TRBV24-1; size: many; D: -; J: TRBJ2-5; DNA: TGTGCCACCAGTGATGGTCCCGAGACCCAGTACTTC; CDR3: CATSDGPETQYF
V: TRBV24-1; size: -; D: TRBD1; J: TRBJ2-7; DNA: TGTGCCACCAGTGAGAGACAGGGAAGGGGTTACGAGCAGTACTTC; CDR3: CATSERQGRGYEQYF
V: TRBV25-1; size: -; D: TRBD1; J: TRBJ2-7; DNA: TGTGCCAGCAGCGCAGAACTCGGGACAGGCCCATACGAGCAGTACTTC; CDR3: CASSAELGTGPYEQYF
V: TRBV28; size: -; D: TRBD2; J: TRBJ2-7; DNA: TGTGCCAGCAATTTATCTAGGACTAGCGGCTCCTACGAGCAGTACTTC; CDR3: CASNLSRTSGSYEQYF
V: TRBV10-3; size: few; D: -; J: TRBJ2-7; DNA: TGTGCCATCAGTGAGTCGGTATCGGGGGAGCAGTACTTC; CDR3: CAISESVSGEQYF
V: TRBV6-5; size: few; D: TRBD1; J: TRBJ1-2; DNA: TGTGCCAGCAGCGGGACAGGGCTCGGCTACACCTTC; CDR3: CASSGTGLGYTF